This T cell receptor beta chain was recorded in a study of T cell responses to AZD1222 COVID-19 vaccine. General study points: Spike-specific TCR breadth and depth were elevated following two AZD1222 doses. Among vaccine-associated CD4 TCRs, coverage spanned spike, with dominance at 160-218 and 743-854. Per reports, nearly half of all spike-specific TCRs target regions that are unmutated in variants. White British people made up most donors, females outnumbered males, and clonal diversity was possibly underestimated.

Germline V CDR1 and CDR2: KGHSH, LQKENI. There are 16 residues in the CDR3. With 4 bases clipped from V and 6 bases from J, the junction kept 12 bases outside the gene matches. About this clone: What it binds is unknown.

Assay: immunoSEQ multiplex PCR; the TCRdb copy retains only in-frame clones and omits some. The table lists about 140,000 clones, 75% to 90% of them singletons. The sample in question was peripheral blood, obtained on day 0 of AZD1222 vaccination. The chain recombines TRBV18 with TRBJ2-1; 7 positions match TRBD1. This receptor was identified in an adult in good health. In DNA, the CDR3 is TGTGCCAGCTCACGACTCGGGACAGAGTTTGTCAATGAGCAGTTCTTC. It translates to CASSRLGTEFVNEQFF.